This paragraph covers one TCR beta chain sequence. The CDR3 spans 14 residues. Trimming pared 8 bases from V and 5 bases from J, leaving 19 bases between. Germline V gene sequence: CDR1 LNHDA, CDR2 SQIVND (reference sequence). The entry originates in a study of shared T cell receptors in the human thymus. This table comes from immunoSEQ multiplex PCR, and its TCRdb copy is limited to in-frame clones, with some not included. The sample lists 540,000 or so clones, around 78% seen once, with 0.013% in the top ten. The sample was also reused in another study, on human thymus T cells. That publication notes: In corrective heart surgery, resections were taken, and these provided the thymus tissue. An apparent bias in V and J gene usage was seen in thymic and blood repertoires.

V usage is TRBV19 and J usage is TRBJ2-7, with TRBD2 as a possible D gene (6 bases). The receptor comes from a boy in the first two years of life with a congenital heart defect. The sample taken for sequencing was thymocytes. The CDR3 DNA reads TGTGCCAGTGCGCGAAAAGTCCGCGGGAACGAGCAGTACTTC. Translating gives CASARKVRGNEQYF.